This T cell receptor (beta chain) is drawn from a study of molecular identifiers for immune sequencing clone quantification. In the sort, naive CD8 T cells were defined as CD8+CD4-CCR7+CD45RA+. Methods described previously, with TCR primers listed, were used for bulk TCR libraries. Each CDR3 protein gets one entry after TCRdb re-called the PCR reads with MiXCR. Here the sample spans about 630,000 distinct CDR3 sequences, approximately 24% being singletons. The CDR3 contains 15 residues. V was clipped by 3 bases and J by 1 base, with 12 bases between them. Germline CDR1 reads KGHSH; CDR2 reads LQKENI. The chain employs TRBV18 and TRBJ1-2; D gene uncertain. The sequence was obtained from a human donor in good health. Some libraries in this study had Jurkat cell RNA spiked in. The sample comprised naive CD8+ T cells from blood, with Jurkat cell RNA spiked in. Subset specified: FACS-sorted CD8+CD4-CCR7+CD45RA+ naive T cells. The CDR3 sequence is CASSPELTRNYGYTF. CDR3 nucleotide sequence: TGTGCCAGCTCACCGGAACTGACACGTAACTATGGCTACACCTTC.